A selection of T cell receptor beta chains follows, all from one sample in a study of cytomegalovirus exposure and HLA in healthy donors. Sequencing was performed with immunoSEQ multiplex PCR; in TCRdb, only in-frame clones are kept and a portion is missing. This sample has a few hundred thousand clones, with approximately 90% found just once. Sequences were obtained from PBMCs. The source is a young woman in good health and CMV-seronegative. The CDR3 runs from the conserved cysteine through the conserved F or W. The order of the fields is clone size, J gene, D gene, V gene, CDR3 DNA, CDR3 protein. A D gene is named only where the DNA matches it firmly. Clone sizes are given selectively: once, few, many, or a class where the clone is expanded.

once | TRBJ1-5 | NA | TRBV19 | TGTGCCAGTAGTGCGTTTTCTTCGAGCAATCAGCCCCAGCATTTT | CASSAFSSSNQPQHF
NA | TRBJ1-1 | NA | TRBV30 | TGTGCCTGGAAGGGCGACAGGAACACTGAAGCTTTCTTT | CAWKGDRNTEAFF
once | TRBJ1-6 | TRBD1 | TRBV10-3 | TGTGCCATCAGTGAACAGGGACAGAATTCACCCCTCCACTTT | CAISEQGQNSPLHF
NA | TRBJ2-7 | NA | TRBV15 | TGTGCCACCAGCAGAGCAATCCCCCTCACCCACTATCAGGGGACCCCCTACGAGCAGTACTTC | CATSRAIPLTHYQGTPYEQYF
once | TRBJ2-6 | NA | TRBV15 | TGTGCCACCAGCAGGCGGACTACGCAACCCCCCGGTTCGACTTTC | CATSRRTTQPPGSTF
NA | TRBJ1-2 | TRBD1 | TRBV7-2 | TGTGCCAGCAGCTTAGGACAGGGTAACTATGGCTACACCTTC | CASSLGQGNYGYTF
NA | TRBJ2-7 | NA | TRBV18 | TGTGCCAGCTCACCGGGGAGTGGCGGCGAGCAGTACTTC | CASSPGSGGEQYF
NA | TRBJ2-7 | NA | TRBV7-2 | TGTGCCAGCAGCATATCCGGGTACTCCTACGAGCAGTACTTC | CASSISGYSYEQYF
NA | TRBJ1-1 | TRBD1 | TRBV10-1 | TGCGCCAGCAGTGGACAGGGGAACACTGAAGCTTTCTTT | CASSGQGNTEAFF
NA | TRBJ2-1 | NA | TRBV11-3 | TGTGCCAGCAGCTTAGATGCCCAGGAGCAGTTCTTC | CASSLDAQEQFF
NA | TRBJ1-4 | NA | TRBV5-8 | TGTGCCAGCAGCTTTTCAGGGCTCGATGAAAAACTGTTTTTT | CASSFSGLDEKLFF
NA | TRBJ1-1 | NA | TRBV29-1 | TGCAGCGGGGGTGGAGGCATTGGCACTGAAGCTTTCTTT | CSGGGGIGTEAFF
once | TRBJ1-5 | NA | TRBV7-9 | TGTGCCAGCAGCTTAGGGGAGGGCAGGTATAGTCAGCCCCAGCATTTT | CASSLGEGRYSQPQHF
NA | TRBJ1-2 | TRBD1 | TRBV6-5 | TGTGCCAGCAGTTACGTTGGACAGGGGCCTCTCTATGGCTACACCTTC | CASSYVGQGPLYGYTF
NA | TRBJ1-2 | NA | TRBV10-3 | TGTGCCATCAGTCCTATTACAGGGAAGGGCTACACCTTC | CAISPITGKGYTF
NA | TRBJ2-1 | NA | TRBV5-1 | TGCGCCAGCAGCTTTACCGTCTCTGTGAACAACAATGAGCAGTTCTTC | CASSFTVSVNNNEQFF
NA | TRBJ1-5 | NA | TRBV18 | TGTGCCAGCTCACCGCGGGGTACCGATTATAGCAATCAGCCCCAGCATTTT | CASSPRGTDYSNQPQHF
NA | TRBJ1-2 | TRBD1 | TRBV18 | TGTGCCAGCTCACCAGACAGGGTTGGCTACACCTTC | CASSPDRVGYTF
NA | TRBJ1-2 | NA | TRBV7-8 | TGTGCCAGCAGCTTAGCGGACAGTCCACTTTATGGCTACACCTTC | CASSLADSPLYGYTF
NA | TRBJ1-4 | NA | TRBV13 | TGTGCCAGCAGCTTTTACGTTACCTCCGGGAGTAGTGAAAAACTGTTTTTT | CASSFYVTSGSSEKLFF
NA | TRBJ2-7 | NA | TRBV30 | TGTGCCTGGAGTGTAAGAGGGTACGAGCAGTACTTC | CAWSVRGYEQYF
NA | TRBJ1-1 | NA | TRBV5-5 | TGTGCCAGCAGCAAATACCCGGGAACGGAGACTGAAGCTTTCTTT | CASSKYPGTETEAFF
NA | TRBJ2-2 | TRBD2 | TRBV5-1 | TGCGCCAGCAGCTTGGGACTAGCAGCCGGGGAGCTGTTTTTT | CASSLGLAAGELFF
NA | TRBJ2-7 | NA | TRBV14 | TGTGCCAGCAGCCTGAGCTCCTACGAGCAGTACTTC | CASSLSSYEQYF
NA | TRBJ2-1 | TRBD2 | TRBV5-4 | TGTGCCAGCAGCCCCGAATCCCAGCGGGGGGGCTACAATGAGCAGTTCTTC | CASSPESQRGGYNEQFF
NA | TRBJ2-3 | TRBD2 | TRBV19 | TGTGCCAGTAGGATGACTAGCGGGGGAACAGATACGCAGTATTTT | CASRMTSGGTDTQYF
few | TRBJ1-4 | TRBD1 | TRBV18 | TGTGCCAGCTCACCCGGGACAGGGGGCATCAGTTTGAGCAATGAAAAACTGTTTTTT | CASSPGTGGISLSNEKLFF
NA | TRBJ2-7 | TRBD1 | TRBV6-1 | TGTGCCAGCAGTGATTTCCGGACAGGGGGCTCCTACGAGCAGTACTTC | CASSDFRTGGSYEQYF